The 31 T cell receptor beta chains below come from one sample, sequenced in a study of beta chain features in type 1 diabetes. General observations from the study: People with Type 1 diabetes carried modestly yet significantly shorter TCRB CDR3s in all four CD4+ subsets.

Their recognized antigens are unknown. Of the isolated RNA, all was reverse transcribed, and so the sequenced material was expressed TCRB transcripts. TCRdb keeps only in-frame clones here, not all; method: immunoSEQ multiplex PCR. The data contain approximately 250,000 clones, 9.5% to 13% of them singletons. The sample comprised naive CD4+ T cells from blood. The source is a man aged 25-45 years with type 1 diabetes.

The chain links TRBV7-9 to TRBJ2-5; TRBD2 aligns across 11 bases. This CDR3 comprises 15 residues. In germline, CDR1 is SEHNR, CDR2 FQNEAQ (reference sequence). The ends lost 4 bases at V and 8 bases at J; junction bases unmatched: 9. CDR3: CASSSTSGGRVTQYF. The CDR3 DNA reads as TGTGCCAGCAGCTCTACTAGCGGGGGTCGTGTTACCCAGTACTTC.

This clone was picked up a small number of times. This sequence joins TRBV11-1 and TRBJ2-3, with 7 bases that match TRBD1. J was trimmed by 2 bases and V by 6 bases; bases with no gene match: 8. CDR1 and CDR2 from the germline V gene are SGHAT and FQDESV (reference sequence). The CDR3 loop spans 15 amino acids. CDR3 bases: TGTGCCAGCAGACAGGGACAGTCACCCACAGATACGCAGTATTTT. It is translated as CASRQGQSPTDTQYF.

This clone was seen a handful of times. CDR3 nucleotides: TGTGCCAGCAGTTTCGGGAATGCCTATAATTCACCCCTCCACTTT. Translating gives CASSFGNAYNSPLHF. The chain combines TRBV28 with TRBJ1-6; unclear D gene. The length of the CDR3 is 15 residues. Trimming stripped 3 bases from V and 2 bases from J, with 8 bases between. Looked up from germline, CDR1 is MDHEN and CDR2 is SYDVKM.

This clone was seen a few times. The chain links TRBV7-9 to TRBJ1-2, with D unresolved. Trimming cost V 4 bases and J 8 bases, with 20 bases left between them. The germline V gene has CDR1 SEHNR and CDR2 FQNEAQ (reference sequence). CDR3 length: 15 residues. DNA of the CDR3: TGTGCCAGCAGCTCTGCTGTGGCAGGCCCGTTGGGCTACACCTTC. It encodes CASSSAVAGPLGYTF.

The sample holds a few counts of this clone. The chain combines TRBV11-3 with TRBJ2-3; possibly TRBD1 for D (6 bases). V was shortened by 2 bases and J by 1 base, with 7 bases between the two germline ends. This CDR3 has 14 residues. Germline CDR1 SGHNT, CDR2 YENEEA. CDR3 protein: CASSLSGGTDTQYF. In DNA form, the CDR3 reads TGTGCCAGCAGCTTATCAGGGGGCACAGATACGCAGTATTTT.

On this clone itself: The sample carries other DNA sequences with the same CDR3. V usage is TRBV5-1 and J usage is TRBJ2-3; the D gene is possibly TRBD1 (6 bases). CDR1 is SGHRS, CDR2 YFSETQ, per germline. The CDR3 runs to 14 residues. The germline V and J ends were trimmed by 2 bases and 0 bases, with 7 bases remaining between them. CDR3 DNA sequence: TGCGCCAGCAGCTTAGGACAGAGCACAGATACGCAGTATTTT. It encodes CASSLGQSTDTQYF.

The rearrangement joins TRBV2 to TRBJ2-1; unclear D gene. The V gene's germline CDR1 is SNHLY and CDR2 FYNNEI. Between the trimmed V and J ends, which lost 3 bases and 2 bases, there was a span of 8 bases. This CDR3 is built from 14 residues. This CDR3 reads CASSERLTYNEQFF. The CDR3 nucleotides read TGTGCCAGCAGTGAGCGACTCACCTACAATGAGCAGTTCTTC.

In its sample, this clone was seen a few times. The V call is TRBV18, the J call TRBJ1-2, with 9 bases matching TRBD1. The CDR3 loop spans 15 amino acids. Germline V gives CDR1 KGHSH, CDR2 LQKENI. V trimming: 7 bases; J trimming: 6 bases; junction bases outside the gene matches: 12. CDR3 in DNA: TGTGCCAGCTTTCTAGCCGGGACAGGGCCTAATGGCTACACCTTC. Its protein product is CASFLAGTGPNGYTF.

This clone has just a few counts. The rearrangement joins TRBV7-2 to TRBJ2-3, with 7 bases that match TRBD2. The CDR3 is 16 amino acids. The V segment lost 0 bases and the J segment 6 bases; nucleotides outside the gene matches: 9. The germline V gene has CDR1 SGHTA and CDR2 FQGNSA. Written as DNA, the CDR3 is TGTGCCAGCAGCTTAGCGAGAGCGGGGATTGCCGATACGCAGTATTTT. It specifies CASSLARAGIADTQYF.

V and J are TRBV6-5 and TRBJ2-7, with D possibly being TRBD1 (6 bases). The germline V and J ends were trimmed by 2 bases and 2 bases, with 7 bases remaining between them. The CDR3 runs to 13 residues. Germline V CDR1 and CDR2: MNHEY, SVGAGI. The CDR3 spells CASSYRQAYEQYF. CDR3 in DNA: TGTGCCAGCAGTTACCGACAGGCCTACGAGCAGTACTTC.

The rearrangement joins TRBV6-6 to TRBJ2-7, with D perhaps TRBD2 (5 bases). Trimming left V 3 bases short and J 3 bases short, with 15 bases between. The germline CDR1 and CDR2 sequences are MNHNY and SVGAGI (reference sequence). The CDR3 consists of 15 residues. The CDR3 DNA reads TGTGCCAGCAGTTATTCAGCGGACCCCTTCTACGAGCAGTACTTC. Its translation: CASSYSADPFYEQYF.

This chain links TRBV7-2 with TRBJ2-1, with 10 positions matching TRBD1. CDR1 and CDR2 (germline): SGHTA, FQGNSA. The CDR3 is made up of 13 amino acids. The V segment lost 3 bases and the J segment 9 bases; nucleotides outside the gene matches: 2. The CDR3 nucleotides are TGTGCCAGCAGCTTGACAGGGGGCTTTGAGCAGTTCTTC. It is translated as CASSLTGGFEQFF.

The chain links TRBV6-1 to TRBJ1-5, with D maybe TRBD1 (6 bases). V dropped 6 bases and J dropped 7 bases, with 10 bases sitting between them. The CDR3 has 12 residues. Germline CDR1 and CDR2: MNHNS and SASEGT. CDR3 sequence: CASSPQGQPQHF. In DNA, the CDR3 is TGTGCCAGCAGCCCCCAGGGGCAGCCCCAGCATTTT.

The gene calls are TRBV7-8 and TRBJ2-5; 9 nucleotides align to TRBD2. Per germline, CDR1 SGHVS and CDR2 FQNEAQ. V lost 5 bases, J lost 4 bases, and 5 bases stayed unmatched. The CDR3 has 14 residues. CDR3 sequence (DNA): TGTGCCAGCAGCCCAGCGGGGGGTCGAGAGACCCAGTACTTC. This encodes CASSPAGGRETQYF.

The sample holds a few counts of this clone. V and J are TRBV7-8 and TRBJ2-2, with TRBD2 as a possible D gene (7 bases). With 3 bases removed from V and 0 bases from J, the gap between germline ends came to 11 bases. Looked up from germline, CDR1 is SGHVS and CDR2 is FQNEAQ. This CDR3 is 16 amino acids long. The CDR3 region is CASSFSGGSNTGELFF. DNA of the CDR3: TGTGCCAGCAGCTTCTCGGGGGGCTCGAACACCGGGGAGCTGTTTTTT.

V usage is TRBV18 and J usage is TRBJ2-1; no definite D call. V was shortened by 6 bases and J by 5 bases, with 8 bases between the two germline ends. This CDR3 spans 12 amino acids. From germline, CDR1 is KGHSH and CDR2 LQKENI. CDR3 nucleotide sequence: TGTGCCAGCTCCCCTAATAACAATGAGCAGTTCTTC. It codes for CASSPNNNEQFF.

The chain links TRBV5-1 to TRBJ2-2; D is uncertain. V gave up 4 bases and J gave up 0 bases, with 7 bases separating them. CDR1 and CDR2 from the germline V gene are SGHRS and YFSETQ. The CDR3 length is 14 residues. The CDR3 protein is CASSNRSNTGELFF. The CDR3, as DNA: TGCGCCAGCAGCAACAGATCGAACACCGGGGAGCTGTTTTTT. Drawing the rest from reference TRBV5-1 and TRBJ2-2, the complete variable domain is KAGVTQTPRYLIKTRGQQVTLSCSPISGHRSVSWYQQTPGQGLQFLFEYFSETQRNKGNFPGRFSGRQFSNSRSEMNVSTLELGDSALYLCASSNRSNTGELFFGEGSRLTVL.

This clone was seen only a few times. The CDR3 here is CASSLDRLYYEQYF. The CDR3 DNA reads TGTGCCAGCAGCCTCGACAGGCTCTACTACGAGCAGTACTTC. The chain recombines TRBV11-2 with TRBJ2-7; D is possibly TRBD1 (6 bases). The CDR3 runs to 14 residues. V was trimmed by 5 bases and J by 3 bases, leaving 14 bases between them. CDR1 is SGHAT and CDR2 is FQNNGV in the germline V gene.

This chain connects TRBV28 to TRBJ2-5; 9 positions match TRBD2. TRBJ2-7 explains the end of the DNA better; the J call may be wrong. Germline CDR1 reads MDHEN; CDR2 reads SYDVKM. The CDR3 spans 14 residues. The CDR3 nucleotides are TGTGCCAGCAGGACTAGCGGATTTCCTTCCGAGCAGTACTTC. Its protein product is CASRTSGFPSEQYF.

This clone has more than one count but fewer than ten. The chain uses TRBV7-9 and TRBJ2-3; D may be TRBD2 (5 bases). The CDR3 runs 13 residues. Germline V gene data show CDR1 as SEHNR and CDR2 as FQNEAQ (reference sequence). With 1 base removed from V and 6 bases from J, the gap between germline ends came to 8 bases. The CDR3 region has the DNA TGTGCCAGCAGCTTAGTTGCGGGTGATACGCAGTATTTT. Its translation: CASSLVAGDTQYF.

The chain uses TRBV9 and TRBJ2-5; TRBD2 matches 9 bases. After removal of 4 bases from V and 1 base from J, the junction contained 8 bases not matched to a gene. This CDR3 contains 16 residues. Germline values: CDR1 SGDLS, CDR2 YYNGEE. CDR3 in amino acids: CASSSGLAGSQETQYF. The CDR3 DNA follows: TGTGCCAGCAGCTCTGGTCTAGCGGGGAGCCAAGAGACCCAGTACTTC.

This clone came up a few times. The rearrangement joins TRBV30 to TRBJ1-2, with D tentatively TRBD1 (5 bases). The CDR3 spans 13 residues. Germline V lookup: CDR1 GTSNPN, CDR2 SVGIG (reference sequence). Trimming took off 3 bases at V and 8 bases at J, with 16 bases between the two ends. The CDR3 is CAWRATEKRGYTF. CDR3 nucleotide sequence: TGTGCCTGGAGGGCGACAGAGAAGAGAGGCTACACCTTC.

This chain links TRBV7-9 with TRBJ2-3, with 7 bases lining up with TRBD2. The CDR3 extends over 17 amino acids. Germline loops: CDR1 SEHNR, CDR2 FQNEAQ (reference sequence). J was trimmed by 0 bases and V by 5 bases; bases with no gene match: 11. This CDR3 is CASSPRLAGSSTDTQYF. For the CDR3, the DNA is TGTGCCAGCAGCCCCAGATTAGCGGGTTCTAGCACAGATACGCAGTATTTT. The full variable domain, with the rest looked up from reference TRBV7-9 and TRBJ2-3, is DTGVSQNPRHKITKRGQNVTFRCDPISEHNRLYWYRQTLGQGPEFLTYFQNEAQLEKSRLLSDRFSAERPKGSFSTLEIQRTEQGDSAMYLCASSPRLAGSSTDTQYFGPGTRLTVL.

This chain connects TRBV6-1 to TRBJ1-5, with D unresolved. The CDR3 runs to 12 residues. The V end lost 6 bases, the J end lost 6 bases, and 9 bases lay between the germline ends. Germline V gene lookup returns CDR1 MNHNS and CDR2 SASEGT. The CDR3 DNA follows: TGTGCCAGCAGGGAATCCGGTCAGCCCCAGCATTTT. Protein sequence: CASRESGQPQHF.

In this sample, this clone turned up a few times. This CDR3 is also generated by other DNA sequences in the sample. The chain joins TRBV7-9 to TRBJ2-5; the D is unclear. Germline lookup yields CDR1 SEHNR and CDR2 FQNEAQ (reference sequence). V dropped 5 bases and J dropped 5 bases, with 9 bases sitting between them. This CDR3 spans 12 amino acids. This CDR3 is CASSQIGETQYF. CDR3 nucleotides: TGTGCCAGCAGCCAGATTGGTGAGACCCAGTACTTC.

This clone was found a few times. The chain employs TRBV6-5 and TRBJ1-2, with TRBD1 matching 9 bases. CDR1 is MNHEY, CDR2 SVGAGI, per germline. The CDR3 length is 14 residues. V lost 5 bases and J lost 8; bases outside the gene matches: 9. The CDR3: CASSRDRVSGGYTF. The CDR3 DNA is TGTGCCAGCAGTAGGGACAGGGTTTCGGGAGGCTACACCTTC.

The chain uses TRBV4-2 and TRBJ2-3; TRBD2 is a possible D gene (5 bases). Germline V gene lookup returns CDR1 LGHNA and CDR2 YNFKEQ. V was shortened by 1 base and J by 2 bases, with 10 bases between the two germline ends. The CDR3 is 15 residues long. The CDR3 DNA is TGTGCCAGCAGCCAAGCGGCGGGCCCCACAGATACGCAGTATTTT. Amino acid sequence: CASSQAAGPTDTQYF.

The gene calls are TRBV25-1 and TRBJ2-3; tentative D call: TRBD1 (5 bases). Germline loops: CDR1 MGHDK, CDR2 SYGVNS. V was clipped by 9 bases and J by 2 bases, with 12 bases between them. CDR3 length: 13 residues. The DNA of the CDR3 is TGTGCCAGTGGACACCACTCCACAGATACGCAGTATTTT. Protein product: CASGHHSTDTQYF.

This clone was seen more than once but under ten times. The chain uses TRBV10-3 and TRBJ1-4; tentative D call: TRBD1 (5 bases). This CDR3 comprises 11 residues. Germline loops: CDR1 ENHRY, CDR2 SYGVKD. The ends were cut back, 6 bases at V and 7 bases at J, with 6 bases in the middle. Written as DNA, the CDR3 is TGTGCCATCAGCGACAGTGAAAAACTGTTTTTT. Its protein product is CAISDSEKLFF.

This clone was seen a few times. Additional DNA sequences in this sample encode the identical CDR3. CDR3 region: CASSQAETQYF. DNA for the CDR3: TGTGCCAGCAGCCAAGCGGAGACCCAGTACTTC. The chain is built from TRBV14 and TRBJ2-5; D is uncertain. Trimming shortened V by 1 base and J by 5 bases, and 2 bases separated the two germline ends. The CDR3 is made up of 11 amino acids. Germline-derived CDR1 and CDR2 are SGHDN and FVKESK.

This chain uses TRBV11-2 with TRBJ2-2; 10 positions agree with TRBD2. CDR3 length: 16 residues. J gave up 3 bases and V 5 bases, and 6 bases lay outside the gene matches. The V gene's germline CDR1 is SGHAT and CDR2 FQNNGV. The CDR3, as DNA: TGTGCCAGCAGCCCTCTAGCGGGGGACTACACCGGGGAGCTGTTTTTT. Amino acids: CASSPLAGDYTGELFF.